Listed below are T cell receptor beta chains from one sample, sequenced in a study of Graves' ophthalmopathy and Graves' hyperthyroidism. TCRdb fed the multiplex PCR reads into MiXCR, producing one record per CDR3 protein. The sample consists of fewer than 650,000 distinct CDR3 sequences, roughly 20% of them appearing once. The material sequenced was peripheral blood. All receptors derive from a young woman with stable Graves' hyperthyroidism. Some clones in this sample may be carry-over from other donors' samples. The CDR3 runs from the conserved cysteine through the conserved F or W. D genes are given only for firm matches. Clone size appears in some rows only: once, few, many, or a class for an expanded clone.

v_call	clone_size	d_call	j_call	cdr3_nt	cdr3_aa
TRBV9	few	.	TRBJ2-2	TGTGCCAGCAGCGGTCAGGCGGGAACCGGGGAGCTGTTTTTT	CASSGQAGTGELFF
TRBV7-2	many	TRBD1	TRBJ1-1	TGTGCCAGCAGCCCCGTAACAGGGGAAACTGAAGCTTTCTTT	CASSPVTGETEAFF
TRBV20-1	few	.	TRBJ2-5	TGCAGTGTCCTACCCCGGTTCCAAGAGACCCAGTACTTC	CSVLPRFQETQYF
TRBV12-3/TRBV12-4	.	.	TRBJ1-2	TGTGCCATCAGTGAGTCGCGGGATAACTATGGCTACACCTTC	CAISESRDNYGYTF
TRBV12-3/TRBV12-4	.	.	TRBJ1-1	TGTGCCAGCAGTTTAAGGGAGAGTACGAACACTGAAGCTTTCTTT	CASSLRESTNTEAFF
TRBV2	few	TRBD1	TRBJ1-1	TGTGCCAGCAGAGACAGGGGGGCGAACACTGAAGCTTTCTTT	CASRDRGANTEAFF
TRBV4-3	.	.	TRBJ2-2	TGCGCCAGCAGCCAAGTTACCTACACCAGACGCGACAGGAATAACACCGGGGAGCTGTTTTTT	CASSQVTYTRRDRNNTGELFF
TRBV5-1	many	.	TRBJ1-5	TGCGCCAGCAGCTTGGGTGAAGGGGTTCATCAGCCCCAGCATTTT	CASSLGEGVHQPQHF
TRBV28	.	.	TRBJ1-2	TGTGCCAGCACCCTAGTGGGGGGACGGAAAAACTATGGCTACACCTTC	CASTLVGGRKNYGYTF
TRBV6-1	few	.	TRBJ1-1	TGTGCCAGCAGTGTGCGGACGGAGAACACTGAAGCTTTCTTT	CASSVRTENTEAFF
TRBV19	.	TRBD2	TRBJ2-7	TGTGCCAGTAGTATTTGGACTAGCGGGATTTACGAGCAGTACTTC	CASSIWTSGIYEQYF
TRBV12-3/TRBV12-4	many	TRBD1	TRBJ1-5	TGTGCCAGCAGCCGGACAGGGGGGAATCAGCCCCAGCATTTT	CASSRTGGNQPQHF
TRBV6-1	.	.	TRBJ1-2	TGTGCCACTTCCAGGGAGGCGACCTATGGCTACACCTTC	CATSREATYGYTF
TRBV6-4	.	TRBD1	TRBJ2-7	TGTGCCAGCAGAGGACAGGACCTCTACGAGCAGTACTTC	CASRGQDLYEQYF
TRBV19	many	TRBD1	TRBJ1-1	TGTGCCAGTAGTATCCCGGACAGGGGGCTCGTTGGCACTGAAGCTTTCTTT	CASSIPDRGLVGTEAFF
TRBV12-3/TRBV12-4	.	.	TRBJ2-3	TGTGCCAGCAGTTTTGTTGCAGATACGCAGTATTTT	CASSFVADTQYF
TRBV7-3	many	TRBD2	TRBJ2-7	TGTGCCAGCAGCGCTAGCGGGGGGCCTTCCTACGAGCAGTACTTC	CASSASGGPSYEQYF
TRBV10-3	.	.	TRBJ2-5	TGTGCCATCAGTGAGTCGGGCAGTCGGGAGACCCAGTACTTC	CAISESGSRETQYF
TRBV20-1	many	.	TRBJ1-1	TGCAGTGCTAGACAGATGAACACTGAAGCTTTCTTT	CSARQMNTEAFF
TRBV13	few	TRBD1	TRBJ2-7	TGTGCCAGCAGCCCAGGGACAGGGAGTAATCGGGGGATATACGAGCAGTACTTC	CASSPGTGSNRGIYEQYF
TRBV11-2	many	TRBD2	TRBJ2-5	TGTGCCAGCAGCCTTAGAACTAGCGGGGGACAAGAGACCCAGTACTTC	CASSLRTSGGQETQYF
TRBV30	many	.	TRBJ1-2	TGTGCCTGGAAGGGGAGACTGGACGATGGCTACACCTTC	CAWKGRLDDGYTF
TRBV12-3/TRBV12-4	.	TRBD1	TRBJ1-1	TGTGCCAGCAGTTGGGGCTCAGGGGGCTATATCACTGAAGCTTTCTTT	CASSWGSGGYITEAFF
TRBV6-1	few	TRBD2	TRBJ2-5	TGTGCCAGCAGCCCCGTAGGCGGGAGGTTAGAGACCCAGTACTTC	CASSPVGGRLETQYF
TRBV18	many	TRBD1	TRBJ1-6	TGTGCCAGCTCTGTGACAGGGGAGGATTCACCCCTCCACTTT	CASSVTGEDSPLHF
TRBV20-1	.	.	TRBJ2-5	TGCAGTGCTTCAGGGGGGACGCAAGAGACCCAGTACTTC	CSASGGTQETQYF
TRBV29-1	many	TRBD1	TRBJ2-7	TGCAGCGTTGGGGGACAGTACGAGCAGTACTTC	CSVGGQYEQYF
TRBV27	.	.	TRBJ2-5	TGTGCCAGCAGTCGAGACAGCTTCTTAGAGACCCAGTACTTC	CASSRDSFLETQYF
TRBV6-1	many	.	TRBJ1-1	TGTGCCAGCAGAGAACCACAGGGGAACACTGAAGCTTTCTTT	CASREPQGNTEAFF
TRBV4-1	many	.	TRBJ2-5	TGCGCCAGCAGCCAAGCCTTACTAGCAGACCAAGAGACCCAGTACTTC	CASSQALLADQETQYF